Listed below are T cell receptor beta chains from one sample, sequenced in a study of radiation and T cells in renal cell carcinoma. Sequencing was performed with immunoSEQ multiplex PCR; in TCRdb, only in-frame clones are kept and a portion is missing. The sample has about 58,000 clones; roughly four fifths are singletons. The sample was blood, taken from a patient whose treatment included radiotherapy and nephrectomy. All receptors derive from a man aged 60-69 years with renal cell carcinoma. Each CDR3 is given with its conserved first and last residue. Fields, in order: clone size, D gene, V gene, J gene, CDR3 DNA, CDR3 protein. D genes are given only for firm matches. A clone size is listed for some rows: how often the clone was seen (once, few, many), or a class if it is expanded.

>NA|TRBD1|TRBV2|TRBJ1-5
TGTGCCACCAGCATGGGACAGGCTAATCAGCCCCAGCATTTT
CATSMGQANQPQHF
>NA|TRBD1|TRBV29-1|TRBJ2-6
TGCAGCGTTGAAGATCCAGGGGGCGCTGGGGCCAACGTCCTGACTTTC
CSVEDPGGAGANVLTF
>once|NA|TRBV30|TRBJ2-7
TGTGCCTGGAGTGTAAAAGGCCGCCTGGGCGGCGAGCAGTACTTC
CAWSVKGRLGGEQYF
>few|NA|TRBV6-6|TRBJ1-4
TGTGCCAGCAGTTACTTTTCGGGGGATAATGAAAAACTGTTTTTT
CASSYFSGDNEKLFF
>NA|NA|TRBV11-3|TRBJ1-3
TGTGCCAGCAGCTTTGGGACAACTGGAAACACCATATATTTT
CASSFGTTGNTIYF
>NA|TRBD2|TRBV6-5|TRBJ2-1
TGTGCCAGCAGGGGCCAAGGGACTACCTACAATGAGCAGTTCTTC
CASRGQGTTYNEQFF
>NA|TRBD1|TRBV29-1|TRBJ2-1
TGCAGCGCCTTAAGGACAGGGTATTACAATGAGCAGTTCTTC
CSALRTGYYNEQFF
>NA|NA|TRBV9|TRBJ2-3
TGTGCCAGCAGCGCAATGGCGGGGATCGGAGATACGCAGTATTTT
CASSAMAGIGDTQYF
>NA|TRBD2|TRBV4-3|TRBJ2-1
TGCGCCAGCAGCCGCCCAGCGCGGGGGTACTACAATGAGCAGTTCTTC
CASSRPARGYYNEQFF
>NA|NA|TRBV29-1|TRBJ2-4
TGCAGCGTTGATTTGGTAAATAACATTCAGTACTTC
CSVDLVNNIQYF
>NA|NA|TRBV9|TRBJ1-1
TGTGCCAGCAGCGTAGAACAGACTAACACTGAAGCTTTCTTT
CASSVEQTNTEAFF
>once|NA|TRBV6-5|TRBJ1-2
TGTGCCAGCAGTACCACTCTGGGGGGCGCCTATGGCTACACCTTC
CASSTTLGGAYGYTF
>NA|NA|TRBV6-1|TRBJ1-3
TGTGCCAGCAGCGATCCTGGAAACACCATATATTTT
CASSDPGNTIYF
>NA|NA|TRBV28|TRBJ1-1
TGTGCCAGCATTACTCCCCTACATCCGTTTGCTTTCTTT
CASITPLHPFAFF
>NA|NA|TRBV19|TRBJ1-1
TGTGCCAGTAGTTCAGAGGGACTTCCCAAGACTGAAGCTTTCTTT
CASSSEGLPKTEAFF
>once|NA|TRBV29-1|TRBJ1-1
TGCAGCGCCCGAACTAGGGACGGGTACACTGAAGCTTTCTTT
CSARTRDGYTEAFF
>NA|NA|TRBV5-1|TRBJ2-7
TGCGCCAGCAGCTTATCATGGGGGCCTACCTACGAGCAGTACTTC
CASSLSWGPTYEQYF
>NA|TRBD2|TRBV7-2|TRBJ2-5
TGTGCCAGCAGCACACTAGCGGGGGCGACCCAGTACTTC
CASSTLAGATQYF
>NA|NA|TRBV7-9|TRBJ1-5
TGTGCCAGCAGCTTAGGGGCAGGTAGCAATCAGCCCCAGCATTTT
CASSLGAGSNQPQHF
>NA|NA|TRBV6-5|TRBJ2-3
TGTGCCAGCAGACCGGGCCTCCTCCGCGCAGATACGCAGTATTTT
CASRPGLLRADTQYF
>NA|NA|TRBV4-3|TRBJ1-3
TGCGCCAGCAGCCAATGGGACGCCCGATCTGGAAACACCATATATTTT
CASSQWDARSGNTIYF
>NA|TRBD2|TRBV7-3|TRBJ2-1
TGTGCCAGCAGCTTATTTGGGACTAGCGGGAGGGCCTTGGATGAGCAGTTCTTC
CASSLFGTSGRALDEQFF
>NA|NA|TRBV7-8|TRBJ1-4
TGTGCCAGCAGCTCCGTAGGCAAAGCAACTAATGAAAAACTGTTTTTT
CASSSVGKATNEKLFF
>NA|TRBD1|TRBV12-5|TRBJ2-6
TGTGCTAGTGGTTTGTCGACAGGGCTACACTCTGGGGCCAACGTCCTGACTTTC
CASGLSTGLHSGANVLTF
>NA|NA|TRBV7-8|TRBJ2-3
TGTGCCAGCAGCTTCTCCCCCCCAGATACGCAGTATTTT
CASSFSPPDTQYF
>NA|NA|TRBV7-8|TRBJ1-5
TGTGCCAGCAGCCCCGGGTCACGTAGCAATCAGCCCCAGCATTTT
CASSPGSRSNQPQHF
>once|NA|TRBV18|TRBJ1-2
TGTGCCAGCTCACCCGTCGGGATAAGGGGAGGCAGTTATGGCTACACCTTC
CASSPVGIRGGSYGYTF
>once|TRBD1|TRBV11-2|TRBJ2-5
TGTGCCAGCAGCTCAAGGGACCCGACAGGGGGCTGGGGGGAGACCCAGTACTTC
CASSSRDPTGGWGETQYF
>NA|TRBD1|TRBV9|TRBJ2-3
TGTGCCAGCAGCGTGTCCGACAGGGGAAGGGAAGACCTCCGGACGCAGTATTTT
CASSVSDRGREDLRTQYF
>NA|NA|TRBV19|TRBJ2-5
TGTGCCAGTAGTATCCGGGGGGAGACCCAGTACTTC
CASSIRGETQYF
>NA|NA|TRBV29-1|TRBJ2-3
TGCAGCCTTCTGAATTCAGATACGCAGTATTTT
CSLLNSDTQYF
>NA|TRBD1|TRBV6-1|TRBJ1-1
TGTGCCAGCAGTTCATCAGGGGGCAGGGGCACTGAAGCTTTCTTT
CASSSSGGRGTEAFF
>NA|NA|TRBV30|TRBJ2-5
TGTGCCTGGGCCGGGAGTGGCACTGGAAACCCGTACTTC
CAWAGSGTGNPYF
>NA|TRBD2|TRBV5-6|TRBJ2-1
TGTGCCAGCAGCCCACCAGCGGGAGGGATGCATGAGCAGTTCTTC
CASSPPAGGMHEQFF
>NA|TRBD1|TRBV11-3|TRBJ1-4
TGTGCCAGCAGCTCGGGACAGGGAGGGACTAATGAAAAACTGTTTTTT
CASSSGQGGTNEKLFF
>NA|NA|TRBV7-2|TRBJ1-3
TGTGCCAGCAGCTTGTTCCGGCTCTCTGGAAACACCATATATTTT
CASSLFRLSGNTIYF
>medium-sized|NA|TRBV29-1|TRBJ1-1
TGCAGCGTTGTCCCGGGAAACACTGAAGCTTTCTTT
CSVVPGNTEAFF
>few|TRBD2|TRBV19|TRBJ2-1
TGTGCCAGTAGTACTAGGACTAGCGGGAGGGTGAATGAGCAGTTCTTC
CASSTRTSGRVNEQFF
>few|NA|TRBV4-3|TRBJ1-1
TGCGCCAGCAGCCAAGAAGGTGCCAAGAACGGTGAAGCTTTCTTT
CASSQEGAKNGEAFF
>NA|NA|TRBV7-8|TRBJ1-2
TGTGCCAGCAGCTTACGGGGGGCCCGCATTGGCTACACCTTC
CASSLRGARIGYTF
>NA|TRBD1|TRBV7-7|TRBJ2-1
TGTGCCAGCAGTCCAGCAGGGGGTGGATACAATGAGCAGTTCTTC
CASSPAGGGYNEQFF
>NA|NA|TRBV25-1|TRBJ2-3
TGTGCCAGCAGTGACGGCCTAACAGGACGCACAGATACGCAGTATTTT
CASSDGLTGRTDTQYF